The present T cell receptor (beta chain) was sequenced within a study of vaccination effects on CD4 cells after COVID-19. Remarks on this clone: What it binds is unknown.

ViraFEST expansion of antigen-specific CD4+ T cells with viral peptide pools preceded sequencing. Subsequent to 10 days of culture, CD4+ T cells were isolated. Two doses of either BNT162b2 or mRNA-1273 were given to each participant. This CDR3 has 14 amino acids. Germline CDR1 reads SGHRS; CDR2 reads YFSETQ. V was cut by 3 bases and J by 5 bases, with 14 bases left in between. Profiled with immunoSEQ multiplex PCR; TCRdb holds only in-frame clones, not every one. The table lists 25,000 to 30,000 clones, approximately 70% of them singletons, with 13% to 15% in the top ten. The sequencing here drew on CD4+ T cells from PBMCs cultured with HCoV-229E spike peptides, taken after COVID-19 vaccination. The rearrangement joins TRBV5-1 to TRBJ1-1; maybe TRBD1 (6 bases). The sequence was collected from a human donor who received a COVID-19 vaccine. DNA of the CDR3: TGCGCCAGCAGCTGGGGGGCAGGGAGGACTGAAGCTTTCTTT. As protein: CASSWGAGRTEAFF.